These 32 T cell receptor beta chains originate from one sample sequenced in a study of T cell responses to AZD1222 COVID-19 vaccine. Sequenced by immunoSEQ multiplex PCR; TCRdb stores in-frame clones only, minus some. The repertoire holds 55,000 to 65,000 clones, with around nine tenths as singletons. The starting material was peripheral blood, obtained on day 0 of AZD1222 vaccination. The receptors shown here come from an adult in good health.

V and J are TRBV3-1 (or the pseudogene TRBV3-2) and TRBJ2-1; D unresolved. CDR1 is LGHDT, CDR2 YNNKEL, per germline (reference sequence). The ends were cut back, 1 base at V and 6 bases at J, with 10 bases in the middle. The CDR3 has 14 residues. This chain's CDR3 is CASSQVQTSNEQFF. Here the CDR3 DNA reads TGTGCCAGCAGCCAAGTTCAAACAAGCAATGAGCAGTTCTTC.

The chain recombines TRBV7-2 with TRBJ2-2, with 10 bases aligning to TRBD1. After removal of 6 bases from V and 4 bases from J, the junction contained 5 bases not matched to a gene. This CDR3 contains 15 residues. Germline V gene lookup returns CDR1 SGHTA and CDR2 FQGNSA. The CDR3 DNA sequence: TGTGCCAGCAGACCCGGGACAGGGGTCACCGGGGAGCTGTTTTTT. Translating gives CASRPGTGVTGELFF.

The chain carries TRBV3-1 (or the pseudogene TRBV3-2) and TRBJ2-1, with 10 bases aligning to TRBD2. The CDR3 sequence is 16 residues long. Germline CDR1 is LGHDT and CDR2 is YNNKEL (reference sequence). J lost 6 bases, V lost 6 bases, and 11 bases had no gene match. CDR3 coding DNA: TGTGCCAGCAGGCCCGTAGCGGGAGGTCCTAGCAATGAGCAGTTCTTC. Encoded protein: CASRPVAGGPSNEQFF.

The chain has TRBV30 and TRBJ1-1; TRBD1 matches at 9 bases. CDR1 and CDR2 from the germline V gene are GTSNPN and SVGIG (reference sequence). This CDR3 is 15 amino acids long. The CDR3 sequence: CATTGGDLYDTEAFF. CDR3 DNA sequence: TGTGCGACGACAGGGGGGGATTTGTATGACACTGAAGCTTTCTTT.

This clone was seen a few times. V gene TRBV5-8 combines with J gene TRBJ2-7; D not certain. V lost 4 bases to trimming and J lost 3 bases, with 5 bases between them. The germline V gene has CDR1 SGHTS and CDR2 YDEGEE. The CDR3 is 11 residues long. The CDR3 DNA reads as TGTGCCAGCAGCCGATTCTACGAGCAGTACTTC. Residues: CASSRFYEQYF. Supplemented by reference TRBV5-8 and TRBJ2-7, the full variable domain reads EAGVTQSPTHLIKTRGQQATLRCSPISGHTSVYWYQQALGLGLQFLLWYDEGEERNRGNFPPRFSGRQFPNYSSELNVNALELEDSALYLCASSRFYEQYFGPGTRLTVT.

This chain uses TRBV30 with TRBJ1-2; 7 bases agree with TRBD1. V trimming: 1 base; J trimming: 8 bases; junction bases outside the gene matches: 7. CDR3 size: 13 residues. Germline assignment: CDR1 GTSNPN and CDR2 SVGIG (reference sequence). The CDR3 bases are TGTGCCTGGAGTGAACAGGGGTGGTTAGGCTACACCTTC. Translating gives CAWSEQGWLGYTF.

The chain combines TRBV6-6 with TRBJ2-5; D not certain. The V end was cut by 2 bases, the J end by 2 bases, with 3 bases between. Germline V gene data show CDR1 as MNHNY and CDR2 as SVGAGI (reference sequence). CDR3 length: 12 residues. The CDR3 sequence: CASSYGQETQYF. CDR3 DNA: TGTGCCAGCAGTTACGGTCAAGAGACCCAGTACTTC.

This chain joins TRBV5-1 and TRBJ1-4; TRBD1 aligns across 7 bases. CDR3 length: 17 amino acids. V was pared by 0 bases and J by 2 bases, with 7 bases of the junction left unmatched. Germline CDR1 reads SGHRS; CDR2 reads YFSETQ. CDR3 loop: CASSLVATGSTNEKLFF. For the CDR3, the DNA is TGCGCCAGCAGCTTGGTTGCGACAGGGTCCACTAATGAAAAACTGTTTTTT.

The gene calls are TRBV9 and TRBJ2-1; D perhaps matches TRBD1 (7 bases). Trimming pared 5 bases from V and 1 base from J, leaving 22 bases between. The germline gives CDR1 SGDLS, CDR2 YYNGEE. This CDR3 is 18 amino acids long. The CDR3 nucleotides are TGTGCCAGCAGTCCTACAAGCACCAGGGGGAGGTCCTACAATGAGCAGTTCTTC. It is translated as CASSPTSTRGRSYNEQFF.

In its sample, this clone was seen once. CDR3 residues: CASSGASGTSPEAGELFF. DNA of the CDR3: TGTGCCAGCAGCGGGGCCTCCGGGACCTCTCCTGAGGCCGGGGAGCTGTTTTTT. The chain employs TRBV9 and TRBJ2-2; D is perhaps TRBD1 or TRBD2 (5 bases each). Germline V lookup: CDR1 SGDLS, CDR2 YYNGEE. CDR3 length: 18 amino acids. Deletions cut 3 bases from V and 6 bases from J, with 24 bases between.

V and J are TRBV29-1 and TRBJ2-5; the D gene is possibly TRBD1 (7 bases). The V end lost 7 bases, the J end lost 4 bases, and 16 bases lay between the germline ends. CDR3 length equals 13 residues. Germline V gene data show CDR1 as SQVTM and CDR2 as ANQGSEA. The DNA of the CDR3 is TGCAGCGGGGTTCAGGGGGGAGCAGAGACCCAGTACTTC. Translated, it gives CSGVQGGAETQYF.

This chain connects TRBV25-1 to TRBJ2-5; TRBD2 matches 8 bases. Germline loops: CDR1 MGHDK, CDR2 SYGVNS. V lost 6 bases to trimming and J lost 9 bases; unmatched junction nucleotides: 18. This CDR3 has 16 amino acids. CDR3 sequence: CASSPQGSGASVAQYF. CDR3 sequence (DNA): TGTGCCAGCAGCCCCCAAGGTAGCGGGGCCTCCGTGGCCCAGTACTTC.

The rearrangement joins TRBV24-1 to TRBJ1-2; a possible D gene is TRBD1 (5 bases). V lost 4 bases and J lost 2, with 16 bases in between. The CDR3 consists of 16 residues. Germline loops: CDR1 KGHDR, CDR2 SFDVKD. CDR3 nucleotides: TGTGCCACCAGTGAATCCGGGACGGCCAAGAACTATGGCTACACCTTC. This sequence encodes CATSESGTAKNYGYTF.

The chain couples TRBV7-2 to TRBJ1-5; tentative D call: TRBD1 (5 bases). Per germline, CDR1 SGHTA and CDR2 FQGNSA. Trimming cost V 1 base and J 6 bases, with 13 bases left between them. The CDR3 is 15 amino acids. The DNA for the CDR3 is TGTGCCAGCAGCTTAGTAGTAGGGGCAGGTCAGCCCCAGCATTTT. Translated: CASSLVVGAGQPQHF.

This clone has more than one count but fewer than ten. The CDR3 spells CASSLAMSGGNTEAFF. The CDR3 coding sequence is TGCGCCAGCAGCTTGGCCATGTCAGGCGGGAACACTGAAGCTTTCTTT. This sequence joins TRBV5-1 and TRBJ1-1; no definite D call. The CDR3 loop spans 16 amino acids. Trimming took 0 bases from V and 1 from J, leaving 13 bases between them. Germline V gene data show CDR1 as SGHRS and CDR2 as YFSETQ.

This chain links TRBV7-9 with TRBJ2-3; no clear D gene. Trimming shortened V by 3 bases and J by 4 bases, and 11 bases separated the two germline ends. Germline lookup yields CDR1 SEHNR and CDR2 FQNEAQ (reference sequence). This CDR3 spans 14 amino acids. This CDR3 reads CASSFLFDADTQYF. CDR3 sequence (DNA): TGTGCCAGCAGCTTCCTCTTCGACGCAGATACGCAGTATTTT. Full variable domain (missing parts from reference TRBV7-9 and TRBJ2-3): DTGVSQNPRHKITKRGQNVTFRCDPISEHNRLYWYRQTLGQGPEFLTYFQNEAQLEKSRLLSDRFSAERPKGSFSTLEIQRTEQGDSAMYLCASSFLFDADTQYFGPGTRLTVL.

The J gene is TRBJ1-5, the V gene TRBV2, with TRBD1 as a possible D gene (5 bases). Trimming left V 7 bases short and J 0 bases short, with 13 bases between. Germline-derived CDR1 and CDR2 are SNHLY and FYNNEI. The length of the CDR3 is 15 residues. CDR3 residues: CASNPRGYSNQPQHF. The CDR3 DNA reads as TGTGCCAGCAACCCTAGGGGCTATAGCAATCAGCCCCAGCATTTT.

The chain has TRBV28 and TRBJ2-3; D perhaps matches TRBD2 (6 bases). Germline V lookup: CDR1 MDHEN, CDR2 SYDVKM. CDR3 size: 15 residues. V shed 4 bases and J shed 7 bases, with 18 bases lying between them. DNA of the CDR3: TGTGCCAGCAGTTCCTCCCCGGGGGTCAGGAATACGCAGTATTTT. It yields the protein CASSSSPGVRNTQYF.

The chain recombines TRBV5-1 with TRBJ1-5, with TRBD1 matching over 9 bases. V gave up 3 bases and J gave up 6 bases; unmatched junction bases: 7. The CDR3 consists of 15 residues. The germline V gene has CDR1 SGHRS and CDR2 YFSETQ. The CDR3 loop reads CASSSTGGPSQPQHF. The CDR3 region has the DNA TGCGCCAGCAGCTCGACAGGGGGTCCGTCTCAGCCCCAGCATTTT.

This chain joins TRBV7-6 and TRBJ2-7, with 13 bases identical to TRBD2. The junction had 6 bases not matched to a gene; V was cut back by 5 bases and J by 2 bases. Per the germline V gene, CDR1 is SGHVS and CDR2 is FNYEAQ. The CDR3 runs to 16 residues. CDR3 sequence: CASSPGTSGIPYEQYF. CDR3 sequence (DNA): TGTGCCAGCAGCCCCGGGACTAGCGGGATCCCCTACGAGCAGTACTTC.

This clone was picked up a small number of times. V and J are TRBV15 and TRBJ2-5; D remains unclear. CDR3 length equals 12 residues. Trimming took 5 bases from V and 5 from J, leaving 9 bases between them. Germline values: CDR1 LNHNV, CDR2 YYDKDF (reference sequence). In nucleotides, the CDR3 is TGTGCCACCAGCTCACCCCAGGAGACCCAGTACTTC. Translating it yields CATSSPQETQYF.

CDR3 coding DNA: TGTGCCAGCAGTGAAGGGCCAGAGAAGACCCAGTACTTC. Its protein is CASSEGPEKTQYF. The V call is TRBV2, the J call TRBJ2-5; D not certain. Germline CDR1 and CDR2: SNHLY and FYNNEI. The CDR3 spans 13 residues. Trimming pared 1 base from V and 6 bases from J, leaving 9 bases between.

The chain joins TRBV11-3 to TRBJ2-7; 9 nucleotides match TRBD1. V dropped 4 bases and J dropped 1; count of bases not matched to a gene: 5. This CDR3 has 15 residues. Germline V gene lookup returns CDR1 SGHNT and CDR2 YENEEA. This CDR3 reads CASSSRDRVSYEQYF. The CDR3 DNA is TGTGCCAGCAGCTCCCGGGACAGGGTATCCTACGAGCAGTACTTC.

This clone was counted a few times. The chain joins TRBV30 to TRBJ1-1, with D unclear. Germline loops: CDR1 GTSNPN, CDR2 SVGIG (reference sequence). The CDR3 has 12 amino acids. V gave up 6 bases and J gave up 6 bases, with 14 bases separating them. In DNA form, the CDR3 reads TGTGCCTGTTCCTTCGCGTCCCCTGAAGCTTTCTTT. Protein sequence: CACSFASPEAFF.

In this sample, this clone turned up a few times. The chain is built from TRBV25-1 and TRBJ1-1; 8 nucleotides match TRBD1. In germline, CDR1 is MGHDK, CDR2 SYGVNS. Unmatched junction bases numbered 5, after V lost 4 bases and J lost 4 bases. The CDR3 has 14 amino acids. CDR3 sequence (DNA): TGTGCCAGCAGTGGGACAGGGAGGGGCACTGAAGCTTTCTTT. Translation gives CASSGTGRGTEAFF.

V is TRBV27 and J is TRBJ2-1; D ambiguous. The CDR3 loop spans 15 amino acids. V dropped 5 bases and J dropped 2 bases, with 13 bases sitting between them. CDR1 MNHEY and CDR2 SMNVEV come from the germline V gene (reference sequence). CDR3 region: CASSPHATTYNEQFF. In nucleotides, the CDR3 is TGTGCCAGCAGTCCGCACGCAACTACCTACAATGAGCAGTTCTTC.

This chain connects TRBV6-5 to TRBJ1-2; 11 bases match TRBD1. This CDR3 has 15 amino acids. Losses at the gene ends were 6 bases for V and 0 bases for J; bases not matched to a gene: 3. Per germline, CDR1 MNHEY and CDR2 SVGAGI. CDR3: CASRPDRGPNYGYTF. DNA of the CDR3: TGTGCCAGCAGGCCGGACAGGGGGCCTAACTATGGCTACACCTTC.

The chain links TRBV4-1 to TRBJ2-3, with D perhaps TRBD2 (5 bases). Germline values: CDR1 MGHRA, CDR2 YSYEKL. V dropped 1 base and J dropped 3 bases, with 5 bases sitting between them. The CDR3 runs to 13 residues. The CDR3 region has the DNA TGCGCCAGCAGCCAAGGGAGGACAGATACGCAGTATTTT. Translated: CASSQGRTDTQYF.

V and J are TRBV5-1 and TRBJ1-1; no clear D. CDR1 and CDR2 (germline): SGHRS, YFSETQ. The CDR3 runs to 15 residues. The V end was cut by 0 bases, the J end by 1 base, with 10 bases between. The CDR3 coding sequence is TGCGCCAGCAGCTTGGTTTTAGGCGAGAACACTGAAGCTTTCTTT. Its protein product is CASSLVLGENTEAFF.

The J gene is TRBJ1-2, the V gene TRBV5-1; 12 bases map to TRBD1. Germline CDR1 SGHRS, CDR2 YFSETQ. J was trimmed by 4 bases and V by 4 bases; bases with no gene match: 5. The CDR3 contains 15 residues. In DNA, the CDR3 is TGCGCCAGCAGCCTAAGGGACAGGGGGCCCTATGGCTACACCTTC. Its translation is CASSLRDRGPYGYTF.

The chain couples TRBV3-1 (or the pseudogene TRBV3-2) to TRBJ1-2, with D unclear. V was pared by 1 base and J by 4 bases, with 10 bases between. The CDR3 is 14 residues long. Germline CDR1 is LGHDT and CDR2 is YNNKEL (reference sequence). The CDR3 coding sequence is TGTGCCAGCAGCCAAGGGGGAGGGCCCTATGGCTACACCTTC. This gives the protein CASSQGGGPYGYTF.

The CDR3 protein is CASSLGGEVYEQYF. As DNA, the CDR3 is TGTGCCAGCAGCTTGGGAGGGGAGGTCTACGAGCAGTACTTC. The genes are TRBV5-6 and TRBJ2-7, with D possibly matching TRBD2 (6 bases). The CDR3 spans 14 residues. CDR1 is SGHDT, CDR2 YYEEEE, per germline. V was cut by 0 bases and J by 3 bases, with 10 bases left in between.